This entry lists 25 T cell receptor beta chains sequenced from one sample in a study of technical replicates of blood from four donors. The table came from immunoSEQ multiplex PCR; TCRdb's copy has only in-frame clones and leaves some out. The sample records roughly 79,000 clones, about nine tenths being singletons. Sequencing was carried out using T cells isolated from PBMCs. The receptor source for this set is a human donor in good health. Some clones in this sample may be carry-over from other donors' samples.

V gene TRBV30 combines with J gene TRBJ1-6; 10 positions match TRBD1. Germline V lookup: CDR1 GTSNPN, CDR2 SVGIG (reference sequence). The V segment lost 0 bases and the J segment 8 bases; nucleotides outside the gene matches: 16. The CDR3 covers 19 residues. CDR3 coding DNA: TGTGCCTGGAGTGTACCCCCGTCCGGGACAGGGGCACATCATTCACCCCTCCACTTT. Translated: CAWSVPPSGTGAHHSPLHF.

V gene TRBV7-9 combines with J gene TRBJ1-1; 9 bases match TRBD1. CDR3 size: 15 residues. V dropped 4 bases and J dropped 3; count of bases not matched to a gene: 6. Germline CDR1 is SEHNR and CDR2 is FQNEAQ (reference sequence). For the CDR3, the DNA is TGTGCCAGCAGCTCGGGACAGGGTTGGGACACTGAAGCTTTCTTT. Residues: CASSSGQGWDTEAFF. Drawing the rest from reference TRBV7-9 and TRBJ1-1, the complete variable domain is DTGVSQNPRHKITKRGQNVTFRCDPISEHNRLYWYRQTLGQGPEFLTYFQNEAQLEKSRLLSDRFSAERPKGSFSTLEIQRTEQGDSAMYLCASSSGQGWDTEAFFGQGTRLTVV.

The chain is built from TRBV30 and TRBJ1-3; D perhaps matches TRBD1 (6 bases). The V gene lost 4 bases and the J gene lost 3 bases, with 16 bases spanning the gap. Germline V CDR1 and CDR2: GTSNPN, SVGIG (reference sequence). The CDR3 spans 15 residues. The CDR3 is CAWKDPGVHGNTIYF. The CDR3 nucleotides read TGTGCCTGGAAAGATCCAGGGGTGCATGGAAACACCATATATTTT.

The CDR3 is CASMGATEAFF. For the CDR3, the DNA is TGCGCCAGCATGGGGGCCACTGAAGCTTTCTTT. This chain uses TRBV5-1 with TRBJ1-1, with D perhaps matching TRBD1 (6 bases). CDR1 and CDR2 (germline): SGHRS, YFSETQ. The CDR3 contains 11 residues. The V end lost 6 bases, the J end lost 4 bases, and 7 bases lay between the germline ends.

This clone turned up a few times. The V call is TRBV30, the J call TRBJ2-3, with a tentative D call TRBD2 (5 bases). Looked up from germline, CDR1 is GTSNPN and CDR2 is SVGIG (reference sequence). V was trimmed by 4 bases and J by 1 base, leaving 12 bases between them. This CDR3 has 14 amino acids. In DNA form, the CDR3 reads TGTGCCTGGAAACTAGGCATTGGCACAGATACGCAGTATTTT. Translation: CAWKLGIGTDTQYF.

The CDR3 loop reads CASSEGTGGRETQYF. The CDR3 DNA is TGCGCCAGCAGTGAGGGGACAGGGGGCAGGGAGACCCAGTACTTC. The V gene is TRBV10-2, the J gene TRBJ2-5; TRBD1 agrees at 12 bases. This CDR3 region has 15 residues. The junction had 3 bases not matched to a gene; V was cut back by 2 bases and J by 5 bases. Germline-derived CDR1 and CDR2 are WSHSY and SAAADI.

The V and J genes are TRBV4-1 and TRBJ2-1; TRBD2 matches 8 bases. After removal of 6 bases from V and 1 base from J, the junction contained 2 bases not matched to a gene. The CDR3 length is 14 residues. Germline V lookup: CDR1 MGHRA, CDR2 YSYEKL. CDR3: CASSRLASYNEQFF. The DNA for the CDR3 is TGCGCCAGCAGTCGACTAGCGTCCTACAATGAGCAGTTCTTC.

The J gene is TRBJ2-1, the V gene TRBV7-9; D is possibly TRBD2 (6 bases). Germline CDR1 SEHNR, CDR2 FQNEAQ (reference sequence). CDR3 length: 14 amino acids. Trimming removed 4 bases at V and 6 bases at J, with 13 bases between. CDR3 amino acids: CASSSGLDSNEQFF. Here the CDR3 DNA reads TGTGCCAGCAGCTCGGGACTCGACTCCAATGAGCAGTTCTTC.

The chain combines TRBV5-1 with TRBJ1-2; D gene uncertain. V was clipped by 2 bases and J by 3 bases, with 17 bases between them. This CDR3 has 16 residues. CDR1 is SGHRS and CDR2 is YFSETQ in the germline V gene. The DNA of the CDR3 is TGCGCCAGCAGCTTCTCAGGCTCCACCGATCACTATGGCTACACCTTC. Translated, it gives CASSFSGSTDHYGYTF.

V and J are TRBV15 and TRBJ2-4, with 8 bases fitting TRBD1. Losses at the gene ends were 0 bases for V and 2 bases for J; bases not matched to a gene: 9. Germline V gene data show CDR1 as LNHNV and CDR2 as YYDKDF (reference sequence). This CDR3 is built from 18 residues. CDR3 bases: TGTGCCACCAGCAGAGATCAGGCAGGGGGCGCCTCCAAAAACATTCAGTACTTC. The encoded protein is CATSRDQAGGASKNIQYF.

This clone was seen more than once but under ten times. This CDR3 is CASSPQTGSAEQYF. CDR3 nucleotide sequence: TGCGCCAGCAGCCCGCAAACGGGATCCGCCGAGCAGTACTTC. The rearrangement joins TRBV5-1 to TRBJ2-7; a possible D gene is TRBD2 (5 bases). The V end lost 4 bases, the J end lost 6 bases, and 17 bases lay between the germline ends. Germline values: CDR1 SGHRS, CDR2 YFSETQ. The CDR3 spans 14 residues.

Comments on this clone: The identical CDR3 is also encoded by other nucleotide sequences in the sample. This chain uses TRBV18 with TRBJ1-5; TRBD1 aligns across 8 bases. Germline CDR1 reads KGHSH; CDR2 reads LQKENI. The CDR3 contains 14 residues. Trimming cost V 3 bases and J 4 bases; bases outside gene matches: 2. The CDR3 reads CASSPTGGNQPQHF. The CDR3 region has the DNA TGTGCCAGCTCACCTACAGGGGGTAATCAGCCCCAGCATTTT.

The rearrangement joins TRBV27 to TRBJ2-5; no definite D call. The V end was cut by 7 bases, the J end by 2 bases, with 5 bases between. Germline loops: CDR1 MNHEY, CDR2 SMNVEV (reference sequence). The CDR3 loop spans 11 amino acids. The DNA for the CDR3 is TGTGCCAGCACCAATCAAGAGACCCAGTACTTC. It is translated as CASTNQETQYF.

The rearrangement joins TRBV19 to TRBJ1-2; D is perhaps TRBD1 (5 bases). The CDR3 runs 10 residues. Per the germline V gene, CDR1 is LNHDA and CDR2 is SQIVND (reference sequence). V was shortened by 8 bases and J by 10 bases, with 11 bases between the two germline ends. CDR3 bases: TGTGCCAGTCTGGACATTAACTACACCTTC. Protein product: CASLDINYTF.

This chain links TRBV4-2 with TRBJ2-1, with TRBD2 matching over 7 bases. This CDR3 is 16 amino acids long. The germline V gene has CDR1 LGHNA and CDR2 YNFKEQ. V lost 0 bases to trimming and J lost 4 bases; unmatched junction nucleotides: 6. In DNA form, the CDR3 reads TGTGCCAGCAGCCAAGATAAGCTAGCGGAATACAATGAGCAGTTCTTC. It specifies CASSQDKLAEYNEQFF.

This clone has a handful of counts. The chain is built from TRBV7-9 and TRBJ1-1; the D is unclear. The V end lost 4 bases, the J end lost 4 bases, and 10 bases lay between the germline ends. The germline V gene has CDR1 SEHNR and CDR2 FQNEAQ (reference sequence). The CDR3 is made up of 13 amino acids. The CDR3 DNA reads TGTGCCAGCAGCTCCAGAATTGGCACTGAAGCTTTCTTT. Its protein product is CASSSRIGTEAFF.

V is TRBV7-6 and J is TRBJ1-2; unclear D gene. The CDR3 runs 13 residues. Trimming cost V 5 bases and J 4 bases, with 11 bases left between them. Looked up from germline, CDR1 is SGHVS and CDR2 is FNYEAQ. CDR3 in amino acids: CASSHGSFYGYTF. The DNA of the CDR3 is TGTGCCAGCAGCCACGGGAGCTTCTATGGCTACACCTTC.

The chain links TRBV19 to TRBJ2-1; possibly TRBD2 for D (6 bases). The CDR3 covers 15 residues. The V end lost 3 bases, the J end lost 4 bases, and 13 bases lay between the germline ends. Per the germline V gene, CDR1 is LNHDA and CDR2 is SQIVND (reference sequence). CDR3 DNA: TGTGCCAGTAGTATTGGGAGGTCTAAATACAATGAGCAGTTCTTC. Amino acids: CASSIGRSKYNEQFF.

The chain uses TRBV13 and TRBJ1-2, with D possibly being TRBD1 (5 bases). CDR1 and CDR2 from the germline V gene are PRHDT and FYEKMQ (reference sequence). This CDR3 is built from 11 residues. The ends were cut back, 3 bases at V and 9 bases at J, with 8 bases in the middle. The CDR3 DNA follows: TGTGCCAGCAGCTTCCGACAGAGCTACACCTTC. It translates to CASSFRQSYTF. Variable domain in full (rest from reference TRBV13 and TRBJ1-2): AAGVIQSPRHLIKEKRETATLKCYPIPRHDTVYWYQQGPGQDPQFLISFYEKMQSDKGSIPDRFSAQQFSDYHSELNMSSLELGDSALYFCASSFRQSYTFGSGTRLTVV.

This clone was detected once. The chain links TRBV27 to TRBJ2-7; possibly TRBD1 for D (6 bases). The germline V and J ends were trimmed by 2 bases and 2 bases, with 7 bases remaining between them. Looked up from germline, CDR1 is MNHEY and CDR2 is SMNVEV (reference sequence). The length of the CDR3 is 13 residues. The CDR3 region has the DNA TGTGCCAGCAGTTTAGGACAGCCCTACGAGCAGTACTTC. Its translation is CASSLGQPYEQYF.

The V and J genes are TRBV13 and TRBJ2-3; a weak D match, TRBD2 (5 bases). The CDR3 is 14 residues long. Trimming shortened V by 5 bases and J by 1 base, and 10 bases separated the two germline ends. Per germline, CDR1 PRHDT and CDR2 FYEKMQ (reference sequence). CDR3 bases: TGTGCCAGCAGCCCGACGGAGGGCACAGATACGCAGTATTTT. The encoded protein is CASSPTEGTDTQYF.

The V call is TRBV27, the J call TRBJ1-1; 7 nucleotides agree with TRBD1. CDR1 and CDR2 (germline): MNHEY, SMNVEV (reference sequence). The CDR3 is made up of 15 amino acids. The junction had 10 bases not matched to a gene; V was cut back by 8 bases and J by 1 base. The CDR3 reads CASGETGLGNTEAFF. The CDR3 DNA is TGTGCCAGCGGGGAGACAGGGCTCGGGAACACTGAAGCTTTCTTT.

The chain combines TRBV11-2 with TRBJ1-1, with 8 bases that match TRBD1. Trimming removed 3 bases from V and 8 bases from J; junction bases left unmatched: 11. The V gene's germline CDR1 is SGHAT and CDR2 FQNNGV. There are 15 residues in the CDR3. The CDR3 nucleotides read TGTGCCAGCAGCTTTTCGCCCACGCAGGGGGCCGAAGCTTTCTTT. Its protein product is CASSFSPTQGAEAFF.

Here the CDR3 reads CASEVGGRLGNEQFF. The CDR3 DNA reads as TGTGCCAGTGAGGTGGGCGGGAGGCTGGGCAATGAGCAGTTCTTC. This chain joins TRBV28 and TRBJ2-1; 8 bases map to TRBD2. V was clipped by 9 bases and J by 6 bases; unmatched bases: 13. The CDR3 consists of 15 residues. Germline CDR1 reads MDHEN; CDR2 reads SYDVKM.

V gene TRBV2 combines with J gene TRBJ2-3; 10 bases align to TRBD2. Trimming cost V 4 bases and J 1 base; bases outside gene matches: 8. CDR1 and CDR2 from the germline V gene are SNHLY and FYNNEI. The CDR3 is 17 residues long. CDR3 sequence (DNA): TGTGCCAGCAGTGGCGGACCTAGCGGGGGCCGCACAGATACGCAGTATTTT. It translates to CASSGGPSGGRTDTQYF. The full variable domain, in which reference TRBV2 and TRBJ2-3 provide the parts outside the CDR3, is EPEVTQTPSHQVTQMGQEVILRCVPISNHLYFYWYRQILGQKVEFLVSFYNNEISEKSEIFDDQFSVERPDGSNFTLKIRSTKLEDSAMYFCASSGGPSGGRTDTQYFGPGTRLTVL.